The clone carrying this T cell receptor (beta chain) was observed a handful of times. As processed by the authors: Counts of nucleated cells, estimated from reference gene primer amplification, were obtained. Generated by immunoSEQ multiplex PCR, the TCRdb table keeps only in-frame clones and is missing some. Clone size and the V and J calls come from that table; the DNA yielded D and trimming. In the table there are 200,000 to 250,000 clones, roughly four fifths of which are singletons. This sample was taken from a study of blood T cell repertoires in COVID-19. Study background: Collection of acute and convalescent COVID-19 samples took place in the United States, Italy and Spain. PBMCs, B-cell-depleted T cells, or T cells provided the cDNA or gDNA that made up the material.

CDR1 is MDHEN, CDR2 SYDVKM, per germline. The CDR3 runs 12 residues. V was trimmed by 3 bases and J by 2 bases, leaving 4 bases between them. The receptor comes from a woman of 80 years or more with COVID-19, enrolled during active disease. The sample consisted of peripheral blood. The chain combines TRBV28 with TRBJ1-2, with D unclear. DNA for the CDR3: TGTGCCAGCAGTTTGAGGAACTATGGCTACACCTTC. It yields the protein CASSLRNYGYTF.